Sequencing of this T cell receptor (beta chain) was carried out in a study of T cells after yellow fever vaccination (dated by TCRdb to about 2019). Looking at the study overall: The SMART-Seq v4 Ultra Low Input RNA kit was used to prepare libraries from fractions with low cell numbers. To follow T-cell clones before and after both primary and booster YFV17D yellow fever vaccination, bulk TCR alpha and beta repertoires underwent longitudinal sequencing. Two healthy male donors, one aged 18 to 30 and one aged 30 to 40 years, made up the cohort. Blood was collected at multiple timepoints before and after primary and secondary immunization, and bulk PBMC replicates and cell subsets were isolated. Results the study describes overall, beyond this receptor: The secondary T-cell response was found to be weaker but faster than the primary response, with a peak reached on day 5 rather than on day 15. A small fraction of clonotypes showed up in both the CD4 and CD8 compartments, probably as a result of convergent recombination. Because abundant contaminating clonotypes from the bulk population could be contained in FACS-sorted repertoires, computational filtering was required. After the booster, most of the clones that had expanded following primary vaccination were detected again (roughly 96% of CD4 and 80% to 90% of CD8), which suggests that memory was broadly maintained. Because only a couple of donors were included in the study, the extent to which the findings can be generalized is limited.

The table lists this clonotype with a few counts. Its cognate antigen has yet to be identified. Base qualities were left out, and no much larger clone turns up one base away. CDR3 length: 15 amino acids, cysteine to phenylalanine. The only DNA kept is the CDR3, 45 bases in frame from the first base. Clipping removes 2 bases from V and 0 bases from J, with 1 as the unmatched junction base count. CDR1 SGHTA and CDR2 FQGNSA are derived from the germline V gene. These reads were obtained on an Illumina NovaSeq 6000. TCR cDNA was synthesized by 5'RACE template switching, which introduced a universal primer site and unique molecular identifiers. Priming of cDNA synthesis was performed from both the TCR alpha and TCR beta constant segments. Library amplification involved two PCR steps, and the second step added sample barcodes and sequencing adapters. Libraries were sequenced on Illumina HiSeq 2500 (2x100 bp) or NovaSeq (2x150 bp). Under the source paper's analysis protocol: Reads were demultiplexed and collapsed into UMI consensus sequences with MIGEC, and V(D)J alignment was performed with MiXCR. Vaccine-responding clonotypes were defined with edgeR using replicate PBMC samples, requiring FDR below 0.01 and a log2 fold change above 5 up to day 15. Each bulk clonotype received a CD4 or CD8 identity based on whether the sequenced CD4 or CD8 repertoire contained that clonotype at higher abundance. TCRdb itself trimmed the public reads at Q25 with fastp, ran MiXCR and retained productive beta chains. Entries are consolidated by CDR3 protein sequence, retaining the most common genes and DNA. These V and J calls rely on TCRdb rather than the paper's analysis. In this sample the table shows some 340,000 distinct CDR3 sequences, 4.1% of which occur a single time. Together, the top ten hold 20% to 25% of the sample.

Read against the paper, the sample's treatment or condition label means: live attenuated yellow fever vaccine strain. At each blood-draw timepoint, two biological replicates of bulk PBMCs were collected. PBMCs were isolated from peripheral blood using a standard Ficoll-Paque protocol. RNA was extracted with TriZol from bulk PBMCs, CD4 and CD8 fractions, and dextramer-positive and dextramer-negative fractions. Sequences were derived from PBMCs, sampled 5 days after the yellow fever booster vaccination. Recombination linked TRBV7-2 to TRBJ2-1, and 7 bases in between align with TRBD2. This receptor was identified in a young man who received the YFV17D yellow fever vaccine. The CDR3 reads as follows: CASSLWTSSYNEQFF. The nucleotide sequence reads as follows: TGTGCCAGCAGCTTATGGACTAGCTCCTACAATGAGCAGTTCTTC.